The rows below give T cell receptor beta chains drawn from one sample of a study of T cells in Graves' hyperthyroidism and ophthalmopathy. TCRdb reanalysed the multiplex PCR reads using MiXCR and keeps one entry per CDR3 protein. The sample lists nearly 600,000 distinct CDR3 sequences, about 14% occurring once. Sequencing input: blood. The receptor set was obtained from a woman in her 30s with Graves' hyperthyroidism that later progressed to Graves' ophthalmopathy. The CDR3 runs from the conserved cysteine through the conserved F or W. D genes are given only for firm matches. Part of the rows lack a size; the others show once, few, many or a class for expanded clones.

DNA: TGTGCCAGCAGGGTCCCGGGACAGGGTTATGAGCAGTTCTTC
CDR3: CASRVPGQGYEQFF
D: TRBD1
size: many
V: TRBV6-1
J: TRBJ2-1

DNA: TGTGCCAGCAGCCAAAGGCTCGGGGAGCTGTTTTTT
CDR3: CASSQRLGELFF
D: -
size: few
V: TRBV4-2
J: TRBJ2-2

DNA: TGCGCCAGCAGCCAAGATCCGCGAGACTATGGCTACACCTTC
CDR3: CASSQDPRDYGYTF
D: -
size: many
V: TRBV4-3
J: TRBJ1-2

DNA: TGTGCCAGCAGCTTACAAAGCGGGATAAGCGGGGAGCTGTTTTTT
CDR3: CASSLQSGISGELFF
D: TRBD2
size: many
V: TRBV7-2
J: TRBJ2-2

DNA: TGTGCCAGCAGGAAGGGGGAGACGAACAATCAGCCCCAGCATTTT
CDR3: CASRKGETNNQPQHF
D: -
size: many
V: TRBV6-1
J: TRBJ1-5

DNA: TGCAGCGTTGGCGTCAGGGGGGGCGAGCAGTACTTC
CDR3: CSVGVRGGEQYF
D: -
size: many
V: TRBV29-1
J: TRBJ2-7

DNA: TGTGCCAGCAGCGGGGCGGACAGGGGGCCTCTTAGCAATCAGCCCCAGCATTTT
CDR3: CASSGADRGPLSNQPQHF
D: TRBD1
size: many
V: TRBV7-9
J: TRBJ1-5

DNA: TGCGCCAGCAGCTGGACTGCCTCGAACACCGGGGAGCTGTTTTTT
CDR3: CASSWTASNTGELFF
D: -
size: -
V: TRBV5-1
J: TRBJ2-2

DNA: TGTGCCAGCAGCTTAGGGGGACTAGCCGGGGAGCTGTTTTTT
CDR3: CASSLGGLAGELFF
D: TRBD2
size: -
V: TRBV7-2
J: TRBJ2-2

DNA: TGTGCCAGCAGCTCTCGGGCCGTTCAAAGCTCCTACGAGCAGTACTTC
CDR3: CASSSRAVQSSYEQYF
D: -
size: many
V: TRBV11-3
J: TRBJ2-7

DNA: TGTGCCAGCAGTTACCCGGACAGCTATGGCTACACCTTC
CDR3: CASSYPDSYGYTF
D: -
size: many
V: TRBV6-1
J: TRBJ1-2

DNA: TGTGCCAGCAGCTCCCGGGGACTAGCGGGAGGGATGGGTCAAGAGACCCAGTACTTC
CDR3: CASSSRGLAGGMGQETQYF
D: TRBD2
size: -
V: TRBV7-3
J: TRBJ2-5

DNA: TGTGCCAGCAGTCCTAAACCCACAGATACGCAGTATTTT
CDR3: CASSPKPTDTQYF
D: -
size: -
V: TRBV27
J: TRBJ2-3

DNA: TGTGCCAGCAGAGAAGCAGGGGGCGACAGCAATCAGCCCCAGCATTTT
CDR3: CASREAGGDSNQPQHF
D: TRBD1
size: many
V: TRBV6-1
J: TRBJ1-5

DNA: TGTGCCACCGCGAACTACAATGAGCAGTTCTTC
CDR3: CATANYNEQFF
D: -
size: many
V: TRBV24-1
J: TRBJ2-1

DNA: TGTGCCAGCAGCCAAGTGAGGTGGGGTTTTCAAGAGACCCAGTACTTC
CDR3: CASSQVRWGFQETQYF
D: -
size: many
V: TRBV14
J: TRBJ2-5

DNA: TGTGCCAGCACCCCTAGCGGGAGGACCTACGAGCAGTACTTC
CDR3: CASTPSGRTYEQYF
D: TRBD2
size: many
V: TRBV12-3/TRBV12-4
J: TRBJ2-7

DNA: TGTGCCACCTCTCTCTCGAACACCGGGGAGCTGTTTTTT
CDR3: CATSLSNTGELFF
D: -
size: many
V: TRBV24-1
J: TRBJ2-2

DNA: TGCGCCAGCAGCCAAGACCCGAAAGGCGTGGGTGGGTTGAATGAGCAGTTCTTC
CDR3: CASSQDPKGVGGLNEQFF
D: -
size: few
V: TRBV4-1
J: TRBJ2-1

DNA: TGTGCCATCCCAGGGACGGAGAACACCGGGGAGCTGTTTTTT
CDR3: CAIPGTENTGELFF
D: -
size: many
V: TRBV10-3
J: TRBJ2-2

DNA: TGTGCCAGCAGACTAGCGGCGAATGAGCAGTTCTTC
CDR3: CASRLAANEQFF
D: TRBD2
size: many
V: TRBV12-3/TRBV12-4
J: TRBJ2-1

DNA: TGTGCCAGCAGATTCAGGGCAGGTAGCACTGAAGCTTTCTTT
CDR3: CASRFRAGSTEAFF
D: -
size: many
V: TRBV12-3/TRBV12-4
J: TRBJ1-1

DNA: TGTGCCAGCAGCCCGACCCGCCACGAGCAGTACTTC
CDR3: CASSPTRHEQYF
D: -
size: many
V: TRBV7-2
J: TRBJ2-7

DNA: TGTGCCATCAGTGAAGCAGGCGATGGCTACACCTTC
CDR3: CAISEAGDGYTF
D: -
size: many
V: TRBV10-3
J: TRBJ1-2

DNA: TGTGCCAGCAGCCTATCCGCCTGGGCCGCCCAAGAGACCCAGTACTTC
CDR3: CASSLSAWAAQETQYF
D: -
size: -
V: TRBV9
J: TRBJ2-5

DNA: TGTGCCAGCAGGCCCAGGGGGCTTGGGGCCAAAAACATTCAGTACTTC
CDR3: CASRPRGLGAKNIQYF
D: TRBD1
size: -
V: TRBV13
J: TRBJ2-4

DNA: TGTGCCAGCATCCCGGCGGCGAACACCGGGGAGCTGTTTTTT
CDR3: CASIPAANTGELFF
D: -
size: many
V: TRBV6-1
J: TRBJ2-2

DNA: TGTGCCACCAGTGGGTACAGGGGGGACGCTTTCTTT
CDR3: CATSGYRGDAFF
D: TRBD1
size: many
V: TRBV24-1
J: TRBJ1-1

DNA: TGTGCCAGCAGTTTACCTGGGACCACTGAAGCTTTCTTT
CDR3: CASSLPGTTEAFF
D: -
size: many
V: TRBV28
J: TRBJ1-1

DNA: TGTGCCACCAGCAGCTCGGTAGGAAGAGGGGGACACAATGAGCAGTTCTTC
CDR3: CATSSSVGRGGHNEQFF
D: -
size: many
V: TRBV15
J: TRBJ2-1

DNA: TGTGCCAGCAGCGTAGGCGGCGGGTCCGGGAACATTCAGTACTTC
CDR3: CASSVGGGSGNIQYF
D: -
size: few
V: TRBV9
J: TRBJ2-4

DNA: TGTGCCAGCAGCCCCCTTGGGGGGTCGGATACGCAGTATTTT
CDR3: CASSPLGGSDTQYF
D: -
size: many
V: TRBV7-2
J: TRBJ2-3

DNA: TGTGCTAGCAGCTTCGGGACTAGCGAACAAGAGACCCAGTACTTC
CDR3: CASSFGTSEQETQYF
D: TRBD2
size: -
V: TRBV7-7
J: TRBJ2-5

DNA: TGTGCCAGCAGCCAAGTCCCACGGGATAGTGATGAGCAGTTCTTC
CDR3: CASSQVPRDSDEQFF
D: -
size: few
V: TRBV4-2
J: TRBJ2-1

DNA: TGCAGTGCCTTTAAGCCGGGACTAGCGGGAGCCCAGTACTTC
CDR3: CSAFKPGLAGAQYF
D: TRBD2
size: few
V: TRBV20-1
J: TRBJ2-5

DNA: TGCGCCAGCAGGGACGTACAGAACACTGAAGCTTTCTTT
CDR3: CASRDVQNTEAFF
D: -
size: many
V: TRBV5-1
J: TRBJ1-1

DNA: TGTGCCAGCAGCCGAACCGGGGGGCCAAGCGGGGAGCTGTTTTTT
CDR3: CASSRTGGPSGELFF
D: -
size: many
V: TRBV11-2
J: TRBJ2-2

DNA: TGTGCCAGCAGCTTGAGGGAAGTGAAGACCGGGGAGCTGTTTTTT
CDR3: CASSLREVKTGELFF
D: -
size: -
V: TRBV5-4
J: TRBJ2-2

DNA: TGTGCCAGCAGTAGTTCACAAGGACTAGCGTGGGCCAAAAACATTCAGTACTTC
CDR3: CASSSSQGLAWAKNIQYF
D: TRBD2
size: few
V: TRBV12-3/TRBV12-4
J: TRBJ2-4

DNA: TGTGCCAGCAGTTACACCCAGGACACTGAAGCTTTCTTT
CDR3: CASSYTQDTEAFF
D: -
size: many
V: TRBV6-2/TRBV6-3
J: TRBJ1-1

DNA: TGCAGCGTGACGGGACAGGGGGCGGATGGCTACACCTTC
CDR3: CSVTGQGADGYTF
D: TRBD1
size: many
V: TRBV29-1
J: TRBJ1-2

DNA: TGCGCCAGCAGCCTCGCGGACTCGACAGGGGGTCAGGAGCAGTACTTC
CDR3: CASSLADSTGGQEQYF
D: TRBD1
size: -
V: TRBV5-1
J: TRBJ2-7